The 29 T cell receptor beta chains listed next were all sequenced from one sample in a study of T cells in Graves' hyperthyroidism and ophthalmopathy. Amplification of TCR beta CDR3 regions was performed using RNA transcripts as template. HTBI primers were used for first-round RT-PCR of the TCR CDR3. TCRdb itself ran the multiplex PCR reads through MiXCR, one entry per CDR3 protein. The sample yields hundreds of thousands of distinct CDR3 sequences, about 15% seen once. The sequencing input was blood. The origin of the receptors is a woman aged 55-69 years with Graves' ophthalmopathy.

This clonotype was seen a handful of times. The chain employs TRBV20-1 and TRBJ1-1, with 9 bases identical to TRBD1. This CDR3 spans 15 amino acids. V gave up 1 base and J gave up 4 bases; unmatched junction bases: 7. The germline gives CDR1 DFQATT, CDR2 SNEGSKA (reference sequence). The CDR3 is CSARVPQGQGTEAFF. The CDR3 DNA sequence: TGCAGTGCTAGAGTACCACAGGGACAGGGCACTGAAGCTTTCTTT.

The CDR3 sequence: CASSAPWPSGHNEQFF. The CDR3, as DNA: TGTGCCAGCAGTGCCCCCTGGCCTAGCGGACACAATGAGCAGTTCTTC. The chain has TRBV6-2 or TRBV6-3 and TRBJ2-1, with 7 bases that match TRBD2. In germline, CDR1 is MNHEY, CDR2 SVGEGT. With V trimmed by 5 bases and J by 5 bases, 12 bases remained unmatched. The CDR3 sequence is 16 residues long.

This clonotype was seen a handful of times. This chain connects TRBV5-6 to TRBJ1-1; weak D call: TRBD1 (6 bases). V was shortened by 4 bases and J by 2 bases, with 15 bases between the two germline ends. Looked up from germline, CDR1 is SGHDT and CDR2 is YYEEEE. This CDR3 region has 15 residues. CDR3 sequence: CASSPLTGKNTEAFF. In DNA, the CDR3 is TGTGCCAGCAGCCCATTAACAGGGAAAAACACTGAAGCTTTCTTT. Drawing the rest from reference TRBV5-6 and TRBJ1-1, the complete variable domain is DAGVTQSPTHLIKTRGQQVTLRCSPKSGHDTVSWYQQALGQGPQFIFQYYEEEERQRGNFPDRFSGHQFPNYSSELNVNALLLGDSALYLCASSPLTGKNTEAFFGQGTRLTVV.

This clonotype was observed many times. The CDR3 spells CSANRDGSPYEQYF. In DNA form, the CDR3 reads TGCAGTGCAAACCGGGACGGATCCCCCTACGAGCAGTACTTC. This sequence joins TRBV20-1 and TRBJ2-7, with D possibly being TRBD1 or TRBD2 (5 bases each). CDR3 length equals 14 residues. Trimming removed 6 bases from V and 2 bases from J, with 17 bases in between. The germline V gene encodes CDR1 DFQATT and CDR2 SNEGSKA (reference sequence).

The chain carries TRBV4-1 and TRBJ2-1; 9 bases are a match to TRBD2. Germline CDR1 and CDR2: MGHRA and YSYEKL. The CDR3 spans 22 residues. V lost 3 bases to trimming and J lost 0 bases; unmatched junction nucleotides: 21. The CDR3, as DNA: TGCGCCAGCAGCCACTCTTTGGGTGGGGGACTAGCTCAATTACCCTCCTACAATGAGCAGTTCTTC. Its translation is CASSHSLGGGLAQLPSYNEQFF.

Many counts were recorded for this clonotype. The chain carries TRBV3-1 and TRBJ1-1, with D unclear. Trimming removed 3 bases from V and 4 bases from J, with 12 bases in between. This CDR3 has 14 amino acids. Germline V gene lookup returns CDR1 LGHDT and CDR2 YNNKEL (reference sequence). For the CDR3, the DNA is TGTGCCAGCAGCCAGATGGGCTATGGCACTGAAGCTTTCTTT. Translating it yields CASSQMGYGTEAFF.

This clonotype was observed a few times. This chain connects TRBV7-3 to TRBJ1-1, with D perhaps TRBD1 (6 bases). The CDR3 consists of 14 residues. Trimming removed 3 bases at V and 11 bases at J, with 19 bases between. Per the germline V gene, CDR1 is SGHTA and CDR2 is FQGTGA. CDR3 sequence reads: CASSFGPGQGVAFF. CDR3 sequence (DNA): TGTGCCAGCAGCTTTGGTCCGGGACAAGGGGTGGCTTTCTTT.

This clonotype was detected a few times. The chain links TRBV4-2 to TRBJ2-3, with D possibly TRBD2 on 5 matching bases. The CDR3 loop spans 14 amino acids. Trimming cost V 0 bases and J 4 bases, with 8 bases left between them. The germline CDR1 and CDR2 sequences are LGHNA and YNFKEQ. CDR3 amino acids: CASSQDPGADTQYF. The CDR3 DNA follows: TGTGCCAGCAGCCAAGATCCCGGGGCAGATACGCAGTATTTT.

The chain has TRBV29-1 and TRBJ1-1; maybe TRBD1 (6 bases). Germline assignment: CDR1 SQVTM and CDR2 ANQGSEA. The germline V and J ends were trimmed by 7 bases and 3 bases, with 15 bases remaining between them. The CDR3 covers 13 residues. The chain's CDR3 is CSAKTGGDTEAFF. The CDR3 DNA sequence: TGCAGCGCTAAGACAGGTGGGGACACTGAAGCTTTCTTT.

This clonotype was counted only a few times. DNA of the CDR3: TGTGCCAGCAGCTCGGGACTCCAAACCGGGGAGCTGTTTTTT. Translated, it gives CASSSGLQTGELFF. V usage is TRBV7-3 and J usage is TRBJ2-2; possible D gene TRBD2, 6 bases. Trimming took off 4 bases at V and 5 bases at J, with 11 bases between the two ends. The germline CDR1 and CDR2 sequences are SGHTA and FQGTGA. CDR3 length equals 14 residues.

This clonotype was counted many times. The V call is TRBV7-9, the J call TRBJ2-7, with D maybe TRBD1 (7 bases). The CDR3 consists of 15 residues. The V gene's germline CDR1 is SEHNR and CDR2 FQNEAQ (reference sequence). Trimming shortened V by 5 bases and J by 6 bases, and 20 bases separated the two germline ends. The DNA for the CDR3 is TGTGCCAGCAGCCGTGGGGGGACAGTCCCCTCCGAGCAGTACTTC. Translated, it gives CASSRGGTVPSEQYF.

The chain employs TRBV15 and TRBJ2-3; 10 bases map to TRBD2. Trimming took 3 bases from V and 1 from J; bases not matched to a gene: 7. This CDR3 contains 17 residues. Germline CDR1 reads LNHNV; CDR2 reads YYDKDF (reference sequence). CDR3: CATSSFLAGDRTDTQYF. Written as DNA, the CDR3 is TGTGCCACCAGCAGCTTCCTAGCGGGAGACCGCACAGATACGCAGTATTTT.

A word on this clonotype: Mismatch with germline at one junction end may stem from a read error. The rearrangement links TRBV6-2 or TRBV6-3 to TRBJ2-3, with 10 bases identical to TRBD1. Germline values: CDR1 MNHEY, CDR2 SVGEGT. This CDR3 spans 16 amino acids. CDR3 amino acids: CARSSRDRGSPDTQYF. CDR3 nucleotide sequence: TGTGCCAGGAGTTCCCGGGACAGGGGATCTCCAGATACGCAGTATTTT.

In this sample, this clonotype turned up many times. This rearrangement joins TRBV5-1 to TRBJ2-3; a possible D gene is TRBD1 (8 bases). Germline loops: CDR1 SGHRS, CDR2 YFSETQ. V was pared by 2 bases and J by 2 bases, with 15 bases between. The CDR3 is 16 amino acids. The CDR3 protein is CASSLYRGGATDTQYF. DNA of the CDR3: TGCGCCAGCAGCTTATACAGGGGGGGGGCCACAGATACGCAGTATTTT.

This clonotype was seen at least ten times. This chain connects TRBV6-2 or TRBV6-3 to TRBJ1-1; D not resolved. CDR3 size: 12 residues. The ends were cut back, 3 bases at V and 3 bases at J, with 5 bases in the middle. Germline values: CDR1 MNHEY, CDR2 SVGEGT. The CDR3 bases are TGTGCCAGCAGTTATTTGGACACTGAAGCTTTCTTT. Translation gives CASSYLDTEAFF.

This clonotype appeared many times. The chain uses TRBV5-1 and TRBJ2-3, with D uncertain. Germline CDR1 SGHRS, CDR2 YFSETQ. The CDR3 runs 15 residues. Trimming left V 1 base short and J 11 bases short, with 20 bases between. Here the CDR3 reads CASSLRGPEFSEQYF. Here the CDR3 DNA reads TGCGCCAGCAGCTTGCGCGGACCCGAATTCAGCGAGCAGTATTTT.

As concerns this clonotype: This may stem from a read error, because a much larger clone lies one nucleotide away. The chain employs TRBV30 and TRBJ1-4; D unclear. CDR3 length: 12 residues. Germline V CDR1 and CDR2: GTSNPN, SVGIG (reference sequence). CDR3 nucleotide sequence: TGTGCCTTTACGGAAACTAATGTAAAACTGTTTTTT. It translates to CAFTETNVKLFF.

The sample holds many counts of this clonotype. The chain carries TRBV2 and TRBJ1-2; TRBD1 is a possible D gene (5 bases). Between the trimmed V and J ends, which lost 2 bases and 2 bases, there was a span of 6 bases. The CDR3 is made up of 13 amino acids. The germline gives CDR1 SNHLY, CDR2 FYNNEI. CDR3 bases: TGTGCCAGCAGTGAACAGGGAAACTATGGCTACACCTTC. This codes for CASSEQGNYGYTF.

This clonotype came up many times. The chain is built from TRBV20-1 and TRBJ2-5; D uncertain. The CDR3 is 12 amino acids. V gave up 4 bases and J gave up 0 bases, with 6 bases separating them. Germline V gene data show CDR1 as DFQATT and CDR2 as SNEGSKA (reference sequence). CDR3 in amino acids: CSATENQETQYF. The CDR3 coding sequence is TGCAGTGCTACCGAGAACCAAGAGACCCAGTACTTC.

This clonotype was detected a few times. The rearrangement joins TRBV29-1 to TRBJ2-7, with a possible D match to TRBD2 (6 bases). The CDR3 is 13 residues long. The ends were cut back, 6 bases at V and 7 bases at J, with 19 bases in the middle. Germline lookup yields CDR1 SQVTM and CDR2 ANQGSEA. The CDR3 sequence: CSVTEGLPSEQYF. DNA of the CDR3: TGCAGCGTGACCGAGGGACTCCCAAGTGAGCAGTACTTC.

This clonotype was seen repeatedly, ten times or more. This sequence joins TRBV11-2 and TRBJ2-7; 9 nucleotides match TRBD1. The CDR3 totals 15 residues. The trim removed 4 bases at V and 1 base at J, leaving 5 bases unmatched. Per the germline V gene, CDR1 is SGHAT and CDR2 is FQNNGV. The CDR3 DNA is TGTGCCAGCAGCTCTGGACAGGGGTGGTCCTACGAGCAGTACTTC. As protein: CASSSGQGWSYEQYF.

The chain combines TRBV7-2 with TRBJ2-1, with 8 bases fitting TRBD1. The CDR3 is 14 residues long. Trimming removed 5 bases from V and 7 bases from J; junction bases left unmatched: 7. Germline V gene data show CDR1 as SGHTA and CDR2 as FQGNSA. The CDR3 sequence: CASSPGQGVNEQFF. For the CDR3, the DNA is TGTGCCAGCAGCCCAGGACAGGGTGTGAATGAGCAGTTCTTC.

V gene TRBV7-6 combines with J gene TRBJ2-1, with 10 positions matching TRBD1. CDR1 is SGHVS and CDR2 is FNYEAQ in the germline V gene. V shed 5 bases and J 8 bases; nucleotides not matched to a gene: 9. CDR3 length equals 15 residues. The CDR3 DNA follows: TGTGCCAGCAGCAAGGGACAGGGGTTGAGGGATGAGCAGTTCTTC. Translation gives CASSKGQGLRDEQFF.

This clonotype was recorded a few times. This CDR3 reads CSAYVLGTEWGELFF. The CDR3 DNA reads TGCAGTGCTTACGTCTTGGGGACGGAGTGGGGGGAGCTGTTTTTT. The rearrangement uses TRBV20-1 and TRBJ2-2; either TRBD1 or TRBD2 may supply D (5 bases each). CDR1 and CDR2 (germline): DFQATT, SNEGSKA (reference sequence). The CDR3 runs to 15 residues. Trimming left V 5 bases short and J 8 bases short, with 21 bases between.

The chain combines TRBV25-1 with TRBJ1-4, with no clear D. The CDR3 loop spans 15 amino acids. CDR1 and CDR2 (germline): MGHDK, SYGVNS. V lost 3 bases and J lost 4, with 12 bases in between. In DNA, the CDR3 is TGTGCCAGCAGTGATCTAGGTGGGGATAATGAAAAACTGTTTTTT. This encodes CASSDLGGDNEKLFF.

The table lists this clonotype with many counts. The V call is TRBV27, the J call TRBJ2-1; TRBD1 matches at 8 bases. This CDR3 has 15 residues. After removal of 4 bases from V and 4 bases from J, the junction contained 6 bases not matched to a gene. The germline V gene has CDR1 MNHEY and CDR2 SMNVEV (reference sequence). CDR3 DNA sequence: TGTGCCAGCAGTTCGACAGGGGTGATATACAATGAGCAGTTCTTC. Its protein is CASSSTGVIYNEQFF.

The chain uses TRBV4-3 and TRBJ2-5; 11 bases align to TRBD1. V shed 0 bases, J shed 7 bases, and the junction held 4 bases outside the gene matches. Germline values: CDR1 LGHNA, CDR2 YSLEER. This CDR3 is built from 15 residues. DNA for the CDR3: TGCGCCAGCAGCCAAGAAGGGACAGGGGGTGGGACCCAGTACTTC. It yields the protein CASSQEGTGGGTQYF.

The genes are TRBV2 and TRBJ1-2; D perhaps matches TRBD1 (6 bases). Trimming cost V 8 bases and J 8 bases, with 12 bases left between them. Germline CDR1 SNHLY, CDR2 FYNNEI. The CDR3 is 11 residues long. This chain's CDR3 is CASRGAGGYTF. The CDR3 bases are TGTGCCAGCCGGGGGGCTGGAGGCTACACCTTC.

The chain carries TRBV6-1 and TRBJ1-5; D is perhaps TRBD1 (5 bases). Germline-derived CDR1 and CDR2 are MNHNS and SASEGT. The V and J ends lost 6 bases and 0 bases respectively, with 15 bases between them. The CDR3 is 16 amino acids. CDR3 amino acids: CASRKLGEYSNQPQHF. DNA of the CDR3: TGTGCCAGCAGAAAACTAGGGGAATATAGCAATCAGCCCCAGCATTTT.